This TCR beta chain was sequenced in a study of cytomegalovirus exposure and HLA in healthy donors. Study-wide points: Among TCR sequences, most were rare, though some public TCRs appeared in many donors.

Germline values: CDR1 SGHNT, CDR2 YYREEE (reference sequence). The CDR3 has 15 residues. Trimming removed 4 bases from V and 6 bases from J; junction bases left unmatched: 10. Generated by immunoSEQ multiplex PCR, the TCRdb table keeps only in-frame clones and is missing some. The sample carries 60,000 to 90,000 clones, roughly 80% recorded once. For this clone: Its antigen is unidentified.

The rearrangement uses TRBV5-4 and TRBJ2-3, with 8 bases that match TRBD1. The source is a man between 25 and 39 years old in good health and CMV-seronegative. Sequencing was carried out using PBMCs. The CDR3 spells CASSLVGQGMDTQYF. The CDR3 DNA sequence: TGTGCCAGCAGCCTCGTTGGACAGGGAATGGATACGCAGTATTTT.